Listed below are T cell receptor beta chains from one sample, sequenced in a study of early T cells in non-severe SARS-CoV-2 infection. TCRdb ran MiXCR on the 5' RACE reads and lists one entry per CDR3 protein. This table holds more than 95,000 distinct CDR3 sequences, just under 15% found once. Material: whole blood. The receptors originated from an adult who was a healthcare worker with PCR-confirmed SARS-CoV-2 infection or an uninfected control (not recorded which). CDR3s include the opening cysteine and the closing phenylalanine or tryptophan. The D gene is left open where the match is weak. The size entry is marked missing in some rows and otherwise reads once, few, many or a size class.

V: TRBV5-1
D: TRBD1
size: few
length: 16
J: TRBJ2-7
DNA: TGCGCCAGCAGCTTGGAACCGGGACAGGGCTCCTACGAGCAGTACTTC
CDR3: CASSLEPGQGSYEQYF

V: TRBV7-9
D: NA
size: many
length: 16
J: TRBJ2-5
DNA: TGTGCCAGCAGCTACATAAGGGGACCTCAGCAAGAGACCCAGTACTTC
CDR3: CASSYIRGPQQETQYF

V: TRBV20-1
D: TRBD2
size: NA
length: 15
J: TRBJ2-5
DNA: TGCAGTGCTAGAGTGCCAGCGGGGGGGCCAGAGACCCAGTACTTC
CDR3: CSARVPAGGPETQYF

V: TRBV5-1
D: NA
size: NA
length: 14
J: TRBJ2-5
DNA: TGCGCCAGCAGCTTTCGTGGGGACCAAGAGACCCAGTACTTC
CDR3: CASSFRGDQETQYF

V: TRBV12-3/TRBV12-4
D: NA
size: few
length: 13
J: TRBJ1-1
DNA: TGTGCCAGCAGTGGGGGACAGAACACTGAAGCTTTCTTT
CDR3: CASSGGQNTEAFF

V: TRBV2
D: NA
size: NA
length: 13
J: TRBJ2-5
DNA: TGTGCCAGCAGTGCCCTAGAAGGGGAGACCCAGTACTTC
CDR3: CASSALEGETQYF

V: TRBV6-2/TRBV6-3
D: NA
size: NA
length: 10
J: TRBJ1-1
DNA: TGTGCCAGCAGAGGACCCGAAGCTTTCTTT
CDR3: CASRGPEAFF

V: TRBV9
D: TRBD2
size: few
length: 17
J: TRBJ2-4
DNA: TGTGCCAGCAGCGTAGATCCAGCGGGGGGGCTAAAAAACATTCAGTACTTC
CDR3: CASSVDPAGGLKNIQYF

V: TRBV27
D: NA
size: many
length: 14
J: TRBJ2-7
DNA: TGTGCCAGCGGTGGGGGACGGAGCGATTACGAGCAGTACTTC
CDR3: CASGGGRSDYEQYF

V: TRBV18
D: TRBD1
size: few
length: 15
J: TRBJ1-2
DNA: TGTGCCAGCTCACCCAGACAGGGGGACATCTATGGCTACACCTTC
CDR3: CASSPRQGDIYGYTF

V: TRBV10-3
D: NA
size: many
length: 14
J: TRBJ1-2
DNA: TGTGCCATCAGTGAGTCTAGGGGAAACTATGGCTACACCTTC
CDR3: CAISESRGNYGYTF

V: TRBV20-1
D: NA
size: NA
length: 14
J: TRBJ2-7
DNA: TGCAGTGCTAGACGGCTGGACAGAACCTACGAGCAGTACTTC
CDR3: CSARRLDRTYEQYF

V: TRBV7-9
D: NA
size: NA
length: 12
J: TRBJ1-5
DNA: TGTGCCAGCAGCTTAGGTCGTCAGCCCCAGCATTTT
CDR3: CASSLGRQPQHF

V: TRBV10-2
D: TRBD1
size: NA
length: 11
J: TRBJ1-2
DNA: TGCGCCGGACAGGGAAACTATGGCTACACCTTC
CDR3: CAGQGNYGYTF